The rows below give T cell receptor beta chains drawn from one sample of a study of tumor and adjacent non-tumor tissue in lung cancer. TCRdb redid the calling of the multiplex PCR reads with MiXCR, one entry per CDR3 protein. The repertoire consists of some 120,000 distinct CDR3 sequences, with approximately 66% occurring once and the leading ten covering more than 10%. The material sequenced was lung tumor tissue. These TCRs come from a man aged 30 to 45 with non-small cell lung cancer. The conserved cysteine and the conserved F or W are not part of the CDR3 here. Expanded clones are given a class, and other clones once, few, many or no size at all.

>TRBV20-1|NA|TRBJ2-5
GASPIRGRGETQY
>TRBV11-2|NA|TRBJ2-3
ASSSGGGRSDTQY
>TRBV20-1|NA|TRBJ2-2
SAREGVGAIGELF
>TRBV20-1|NA|TRBJ2-3
SSIEMAGTDTQY
>TRBV5-6|many|TRBJ2-5
ASSEMGPLQETQY
>TRBV6-6|NA|TRBJ1-2
ASSYSPSDYGYI
>TRBV6-6|once|TRBJ2-7
ASGLPYEQY
>TRBV6-5|many|TRBJ2-5
ASSYLAGGQETQY
>TRBV7-3|NA|TRBJ2-3
ASSKYKSTDTQY
>TRBV11-1|NA|TRBJ2-7
ASSLRVPDRFLFYEQY
>TRBV6-5|NA|TRBJ2-1
GSWLSGSNEQL
>TRBV24-1|NA|TRBJ2-1
VTSDPRVGQGTYNEQF
>TRBV12-5|many|TRBJ1-1
ASGWGAGGGAREAF
>TRBV11-3|NA|TRBJ2-1
DSSFDRGEQF
>TRBV6-1|many|TRBJ2-5
ASSIREETQY
>TRBV19|NA|TRBJ2-3
ASRPSGGSTDTQY
>TRBV5-1|few|TRBJ2-1
ASRLTENEQF
>TRBV29-1|many|TRBJ2-1
SSGDLNNEQF
>TRBV10-1|NA|TRBJ2-1
VNSESGLAASYNEQF
>TRBV20-1|NA|TRBJ1-1
SPRRGSRGTEAF
>TRBV12-3/TRBV12-4|NA|TRBJ2-2
ASGGWINIGELF
>TRBV20-1|NA|TRBJ2-1
SARLADSEQF
>TRBV7-3|once|TRBJ2-1
ASSPLAGSYNEQF
>TRBV6-5|NA|TRBJ1-1
ASKIRGRGRAF
>TRBV6-2/TRBV6-3|few|TRBJ2-1
ANSWGQGEQF
>TRBV11-3|NA|TRBJ1-1
ASSSDGDGEAF
>TRBV20-1|many|TRBJ2-7
SASSPGYSYEQY
>TRBV20-1|many|TRBJ1-6
SARTGGSPLH
>TRBV11-3|NA|TRBJ2-3
TINSKGLAGEDTQY
>TRBV11-3|many|TRBJ2-1
ASSPGLAGGRLNEQF
>TRBV6-1|NA|TRBJ1-1
ASSDRALTVAF
>TRBV7-2|once|TRBJ2-7
ASSLESTGYEQY
>TRBV29-1|many|TRBJ2-1
SVLIYVIYSGSYNEQF
>TRBV20-1|NA|TRBJ2-3
GSLPTGGSSTDTQY
>TRBV20-1|NA|TRBJ2-2
NARDFTGVLF
>TRBV20-1|few|TRBJ1-2
GARVRDRSDGYT
>TRBV6-2/TRBV6-3|NA|TRBJ2-1
ASEELQTMVEQF
>TRBV12-3/TRBV12-4|NA|TRBJ1-1
ASNAPGGRDTEAC
>TRBV6-1|NA|TRBJ1-1
VSSLGFGGNTEAF
>TRBV7-2|NA|TRBJ2-1
ASSNRTRGVRNEQF
>TRBV11-2|NA|TRBJ1-5
GSSLEVGQPQH
>TRBV20-1|once|TRBJ2-5
SVDDLRQETQY
>TRBV6-1|NA|TRBJ1-4
SSTGGATNEKLF
>TRBV20-1|NA|TRBJ1-2
RGRDFAAGNYGYT
>TRBV6-2/TRBV6-3|NA|TRBJ2-7
VSSIYRGPYEQY
>TRBV5-6|NA|TRBJ2-3
VSSSRLAGAWDTQY
>TRBV5-1|few|TRBJ1-4
ASSFRDRDEKLF
>TRBV5-5|many|TRBJ2-7
ASSLWTLSYEQY
>TRBV20-1|NA|TRBJ2-1
SATAGWVDEQF
>TRBV29-1|NA|TRBJ1-2
NVARTCEGYT
>TRBV6-2/TRBV6-3|NA|TRBJ2-1
ASNRGQGPCNEQF
>TRBV7-8|NA|TRBJ1-1
ASSLDREILNTEAF
>TRBV12-3/TRBV12-4|few|TRBJ2-5
ASSFWRGKKTQY
>TRBV6-1|once|TRBJ2-7
VSSVRQPYEQY
>TRBV6-2/TRBV6-3|NA|TRBJ1-6
ASRYWRKGALH
>TRBV5-5|NA|TRBJ2-7
ANSLGTAYEQY
>TRBV6-6|NA|TRBJ2-1
AGGRSFEQF